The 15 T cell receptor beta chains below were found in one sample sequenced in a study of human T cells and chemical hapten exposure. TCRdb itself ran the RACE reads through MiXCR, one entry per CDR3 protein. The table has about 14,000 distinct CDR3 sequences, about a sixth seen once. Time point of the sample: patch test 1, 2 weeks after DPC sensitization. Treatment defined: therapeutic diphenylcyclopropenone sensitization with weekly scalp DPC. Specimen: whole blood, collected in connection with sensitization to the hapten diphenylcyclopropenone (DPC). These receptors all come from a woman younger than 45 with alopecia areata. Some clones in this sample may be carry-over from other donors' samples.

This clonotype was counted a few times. CDR3 DNA: TGTGCCAGCAGCCAAGAAATCAGGGGTCCCCAGCATTTT. As protein: CASSQEIRGPQHF. The chain joins TRBV3-1 to TRBJ1-5, with D tentatively TRBD1 (6 bases). This CDR3 region has 13 residues. Trimming took 0 bases from V and 10 from J, leaving 10 bases between them. Per the germline V gene, CDR1 is LGHDT and CDR2 is YNNKEL (reference sequence). Using reference TRBV3-1 and TRBJ1-5 for the parts outside the CDR3, the full variable domain is DTAVSQTPKYLVTQMGNDKSIKCEQNLGHDTMYWYKQDSKKFLKIMFSYNNKELIINETVPNRFSPKSPDKAHLNLHINSLELGDSAVYFCASSQEIRGPQHFGDGTRLSIL.

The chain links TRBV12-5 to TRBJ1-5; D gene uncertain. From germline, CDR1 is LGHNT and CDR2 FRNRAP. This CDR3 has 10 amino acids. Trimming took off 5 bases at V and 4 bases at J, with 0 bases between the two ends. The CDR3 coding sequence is TGTGCTAGTGGTAATCAGCCCCAGCATTTT. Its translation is CASGNQPQHF.

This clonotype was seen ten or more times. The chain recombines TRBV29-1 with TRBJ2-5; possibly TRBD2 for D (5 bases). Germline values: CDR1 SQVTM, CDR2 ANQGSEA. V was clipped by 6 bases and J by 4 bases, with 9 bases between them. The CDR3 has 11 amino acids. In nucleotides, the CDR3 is TGCAGCGTAGACGGAGGAGAGACCCAGTACTTC. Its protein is CSVDGGETQYF.

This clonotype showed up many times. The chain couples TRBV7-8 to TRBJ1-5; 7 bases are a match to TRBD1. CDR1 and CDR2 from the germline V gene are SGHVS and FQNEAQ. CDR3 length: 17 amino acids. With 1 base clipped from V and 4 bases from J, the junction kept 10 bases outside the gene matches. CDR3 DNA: TGTGCCAGCAGCTTAGGTAGGGGGCGCAGGAATAATCAGCCCCAGCATTTT. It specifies CASSLGRGRRNNQPQHF.

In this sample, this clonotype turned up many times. The CDR3 DNA sequence: TGCAGCGTGAGACCGGGACTAGCCTCCTACGAGCAGTACTTC. Residues: CSVRPGLASYEQYF. V and J are TRBV29-1 and TRBJ2-7; 9 bases align to TRBD2. V was pared by 6 bases and J by 0 bases, with 6 bases of the junction left unmatched. This CDR3 is built from 14 residues. Germline CDR1 and CDR2: SQVTM and ANQGSEA.

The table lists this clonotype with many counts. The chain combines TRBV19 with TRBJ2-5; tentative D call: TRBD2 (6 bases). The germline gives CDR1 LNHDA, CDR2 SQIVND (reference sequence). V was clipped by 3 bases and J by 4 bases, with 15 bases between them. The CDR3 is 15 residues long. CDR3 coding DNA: TGTGCCAGTAGTATCGGAGGGACCCGGCGAGAGACCCAGTACTTC. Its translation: CASSIGGTRRETQYF.

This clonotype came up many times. The CDR3 spells CASSLMQGAYNEQFF. The CDR3 DNA is TGTGCCAGCAGCTTAATGCAGGGGGCCTACAATGAGCAGTTCTTC. The chain couples TRBV7-9 to TRBJ2-1, with 7 nucleotides matching TRBD1. J lost 2 bases, V lost 2 bases, and 3 bases had no gene match. The CDR3 length is 15 residues. CDR1 is SEHNR, CDR2 FQNEAQ, per germline (reference sequence).

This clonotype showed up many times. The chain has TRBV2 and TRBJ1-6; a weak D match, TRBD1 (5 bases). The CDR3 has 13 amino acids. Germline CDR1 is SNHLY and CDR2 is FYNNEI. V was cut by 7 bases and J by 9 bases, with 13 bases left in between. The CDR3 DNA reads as TGTGCCAGCACCAGGGACCTCCTTTCACCCCTCCACTTT. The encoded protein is CASTRDLLSPLHF.

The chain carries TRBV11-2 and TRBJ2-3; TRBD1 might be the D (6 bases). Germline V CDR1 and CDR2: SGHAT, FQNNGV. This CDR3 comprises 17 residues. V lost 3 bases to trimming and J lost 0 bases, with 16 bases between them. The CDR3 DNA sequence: TGTGCCAGCAGCTTCCCAACCGACAGGACAAGCACAGATACGCAGTATTTT. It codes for CASSFPTDRTSTDTQYF.

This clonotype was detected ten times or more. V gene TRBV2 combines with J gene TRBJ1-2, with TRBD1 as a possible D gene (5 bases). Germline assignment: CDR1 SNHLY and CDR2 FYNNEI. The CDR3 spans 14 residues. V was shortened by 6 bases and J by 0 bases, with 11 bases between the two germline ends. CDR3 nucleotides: TGTGCCAGCAGGGCGGGACCCGCTAACTATGGCTACACCTTC. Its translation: CASRAGPANYGYTF. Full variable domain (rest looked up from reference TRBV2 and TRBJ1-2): EPEVTQTPSHQVTQMGQEVILRCVPISNHLYFYWYRQILGQKVEFLVSFYNNEISEKSEIFDDQFSVERPDGSNFTLKIRSTKLEDSAMYFCASRAGPANYGYTFGSGTRLTVV.

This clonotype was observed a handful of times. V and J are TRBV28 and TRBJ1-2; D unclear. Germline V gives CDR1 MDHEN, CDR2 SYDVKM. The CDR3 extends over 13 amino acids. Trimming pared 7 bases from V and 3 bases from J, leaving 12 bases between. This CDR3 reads CASTTGTDYGYTF. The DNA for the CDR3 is TGTGCCAGCACCACGGGTACGGACTATGGCTACACCTTC.

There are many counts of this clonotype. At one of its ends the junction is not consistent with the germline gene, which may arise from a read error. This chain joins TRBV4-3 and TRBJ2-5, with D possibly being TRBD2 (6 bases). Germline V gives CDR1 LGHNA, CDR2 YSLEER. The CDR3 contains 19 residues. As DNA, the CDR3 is TGCGCCAGCAGCGAAGATTATATGGGAGGTAGCGGACGCCAAGAGACCCAGTACTTC. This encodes CASSEDYMGGSGRQETQYF.

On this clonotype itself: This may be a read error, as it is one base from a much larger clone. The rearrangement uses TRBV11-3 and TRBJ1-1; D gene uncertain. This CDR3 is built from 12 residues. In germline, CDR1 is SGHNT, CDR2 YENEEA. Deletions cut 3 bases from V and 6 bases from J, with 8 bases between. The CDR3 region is CASSLRVAEAFF. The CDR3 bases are TGTGCCAGCAGCTTGAGGGTCGCTGAAGCTTTCTTT.

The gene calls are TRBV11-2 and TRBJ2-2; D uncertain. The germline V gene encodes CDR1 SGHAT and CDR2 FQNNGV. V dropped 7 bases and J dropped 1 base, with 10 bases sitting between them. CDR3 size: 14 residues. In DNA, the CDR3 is TGTGCCAGCACCACGCTCGGGAACACCGGGGAGCTGTTTTTT. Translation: CASTTLGNTGELFF.

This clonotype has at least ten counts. The CDR3 nucleotides read TGTGCCAGCAGACATAGCGGGGGGCCAATTGGTGAGCAGTACTTC. It yields the protein CASRHSGGPIGEQYF. V is TRBV6-6 and J is TRBJ2-7, with 10 bases matching TRBD2. In germline, CDR1 is MNHNY, CDR2 SVGAGI (reference sequence). The junction had 12 bases not matched to a gene; V was cut back by 6 bases and J by 7 bases. The length of the CDR3 is 15 residues.